The 13 T cell receptor beta chains below were found in one sample sequenced in a study of T cells in Graves' hyperthyroidism and ophthalmopathy. Amplified TCR beta CDR3 regions derived from RNA transcripts. RT-PCR in the first round (using the HTBI primer set) targeted the TCR CDR3. TCRdb re-analysed the multiplex PCR reads in MiXCR, keeping a single row per CDR3 protein. The sample consists of approximately 620,000 distinct CDR3 sequences, around 14% of them appearing once. The sample comprised blood. These receptors all stem from a woman between 25 and 40 years old with Graves' hyperthyroidism that later progressed to Graves' ophthalmopathy.

The table lists this clonotype with many counts. The chain combines TRBV6-1 with TRBJ2-1; 9 bases match TRBD2. Germline trimming cut 7 bases from V and 4 bases from J; bases unmatched to any gene: 11. Germline V gene data show CDR1 as MNHNS and CDR2 as SASEGT. The length of the CDR3 is 16 residues. In DNA form, the CDR3 reads TGTGCCAGCACTCTGACTAGCGGAGAGGGTTACAATGAGCAGTTCTTC. Amino acid sequence: CASTLTSGEGYNEQFF.

The V call is TRBV19, the J call TRBJ1-2; TRBD1 aligns across 10 bases. The CDR3 extends over 13 amino acids. Looked up from germline, CDR1 is LNHDA and CDR2 is SQIVND (reference sequence). With 9 bases clipped from V and 5 bases from J, the junction kept 6 bases outside the gene matches. DNA of the CDR3: TGTGCCAGCACGGACAGGGGGGGTTATGGCTACACCTTC. It translates to CASTDRGGYGYTF. Supplemented by reference TRBV19 and TRBJ1-2, the full variable domain reads DGGITQSPKYLFRKEGQNVTLSCEQNLNHDAMYWYRQDPGQGLRLIYYSQIVNDFQKGDIAEGYSVSREKKESFPLTVTSAQKNPTAFYLCASTDRGGYGYTFGSGTRLTVV.

This clonotype has ten or more counts. The genes are TRBV30 and TRBJ2-7; 14 nucleotides match TRBD2. Germline lookup yields CDR1 GTSNPN and CDR2 SVGIG (reference sequence). The CDR3 is 18 residues long. With 5 bases clipped from V and 5 bases from J, the junction kept 17 bases outside the gene matches. The CDR3 coding sequence is TGTGCCTGGGACCCTGGGACTAGCGGGAGCTTTGCCGGGGACGAGCAGTACTTC. Residues: CAWDPGTSGSFAGDEQYF. Using reference TRBV30 and TRBJ2-7 for the parts outside the CDR3, the full variable domain is SQTIHQWPATLVQPVGSPLSLECTVEGTSNPNLYWYRQAAGRGLQLLFYSVGIGQISSEVPQNLSASRPQDRQFILSSKKLLLSDSGFYLCAWDPGTSGSFAGDEQYFGPGTRLTVT.

This clonotype was detected a few times. The chain recombines TRBV5-4 with TRBJ1-1; D not resolved. CDR1 is SGHNT, CDR2 YYREEE, per germline (reference sequence). The V and J ends lost 0 bases and 1 base respectively, with 7 bases between them. This CDR3 is built from 14 residues. The CDR3 loop is CASSLEQTNTEAFF. DNA of the CDR3: TGTGCCAGCAGCTTGGAACAGACGAACACTGAAGCTTTCTTT.

This clonotype was seen at least ten times. The chain links TRBV2 to TRBJ2-7; D perhaps matches TRBD2 (6 bases). Trimming took 6 bases from V and 4 from J, leaving 10 bases between them. Per the germline V gene, CDR1 is SNHLY and CDR2 is FYNNEI. The CDR3 contains 12 residues. CDR3 in DNA: TGTGCCAGCAGGACTAGTTCTTACGAGCAGTACTTC. Translating it yields CASRTSSYEQYF.

This clonotype showed up many times. The chain joins TRBV19 to TRBJ2-2; TRBD1 aligns across 7 bases. The V segment lost 6 bases and the J segment 2 bases; nucleotides outside the gene matches: 9. The CDR3 loop spans 16 amino acids. The germline V gene has CDR1 LNHDA and CDR2 SQIVND (reference sequence). Here the CDR3 reads CASSSTGTVNTGELFF. CDR3 nucleotide sequence: TGTGCCAGTAGCTCAACCGGGACAGTTAACACCGGGGAGCTGTTTTTT.

This clonotype was seen a single time. This sequence joins TRBV10-3 and TRBJ2-1, with D tentatively TRBD1 or TRBD2 (5 bases each). Trimming removed 3 bases from V and 2 bases from J, with 20 bases in between. Looked up from germline, CDR1 is ENHRY and CDR2 is SYGVKD. This CDR3 is 18 amino acids long. The CDR3 here is CAISDSGPRVSPYNEQFF. CDR3 DNA: TGTGCCATCAGTGATTCGGGGCCCAGGGTTAGCCCCTACAATGAGCAGTTCTTC.

This clonotype was seen just once. The chain has TRBV27 and TRBJ2-7; 7 bases align to TRBD1. V lost 5 bases and J lost 4; bases outside the gene matches: 5. The CDR3 has 13 residues. Germline loops: CDR1 MNHEY, CDR2 SMNVEV (reference sequence). The DNA for the CDR3 is TGTGCCAGCAGTCACGGGACAGAATACGAGCAGTACTTC. Amino acid sequence: CASSHGTEYEQYF.

This clonotype was picked up many times. The chain couples TRBV11-3 to TRBJ2-1, with D possibly TRBD2 on 7 matching bases. V dropped 0 bases and J dropped 10 bases, with 13 bases sitting between them. CDR1 and CDR2 (germline): SGHNT, YENEEA. This CDR3 has 14 amino acids. The CDR3 DNA is TGTGCCAGCAGCTTAGATGGGTCGGGGGGCGAGCAGTTCTTC. Translated: CASSLDGSGGEQFF.

This clonotype was recorded many times. This chain joins TRBV30 and TRBJ1-1; possibly TRBD1 for D (5 bases). The V end was cut by 3 bases, the J end by 1 base, with 9 bases between. The CDR3 runs to 13 residues. Germline V gene sequence: CDR1 GTSNPN, CDR2 SVGIG (reference sequence). CDR3 sequence (DNA): TGTGCCTGGAGGTTACAGGCGAACACTGAAGCTTTCTTT. This sequence encodes CAWRLQANTEAFF.

This clonotype was seen ten or more times. J is TRBJ2-1 and V is TRBV7-3; D unresolved. Per the germline V gene, CDR1 is SGHTA and CDR2 is FQGTGA. Deletions cut 5 bases from V and 9 bases from J, with 11 bases between. The CDR3 extends over 12 amino acids. DNA for the CDR3: TGTGCCAGCAGCCGACCCTCAGGTGAGCAGTTCTTC. This gives the protein CASSRPSGEQFF.

This clonotype occurred many times. V gene TRBV20-1 combines with J gene TRBJ1-1; a possible D gene is TRBD1 (5 bases). The ends were cut back, 2 bases at V and 6 bases at J, with 10 bases in the middle. Germline CDR1 and CDR2: DFQATT and SNEGSKA (reference sequence). This CDR3 has 12 residues. DNA for the CDR3: TGCAGTGCTAGAAATCGGGGCCCTGAAGCTTTCTTT. This sequence encodes CSARNRGPEAFF.

On this clonotype: A read error may account for a junction end that differs from germline. The chain links TRBV7-3 to TRBJ1-1; 9 bases line up with TRBD1. Germline V gene sequence: CDR1 SGHTA, CDR2 FQGTGA. This CDR3 region has 16 residues. The CDR3 coding sequence is TGTGCCAGCAGCCTCGGATTTGACAGGGGGAACACTGAAGCTCTCTTT. This sequence encodes CASSLGFDRGNTEALF.